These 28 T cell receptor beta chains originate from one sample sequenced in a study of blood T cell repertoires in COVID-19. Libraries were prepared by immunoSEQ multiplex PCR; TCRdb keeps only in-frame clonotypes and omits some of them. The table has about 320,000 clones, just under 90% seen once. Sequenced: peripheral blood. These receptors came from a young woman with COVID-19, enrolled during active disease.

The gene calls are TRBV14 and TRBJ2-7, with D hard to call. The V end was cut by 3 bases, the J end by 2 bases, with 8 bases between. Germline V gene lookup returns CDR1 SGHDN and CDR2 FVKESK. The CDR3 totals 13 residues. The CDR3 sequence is CASSQVGPYEQYF. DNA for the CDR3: TGTGCCAGCAGCCAGGTGGGCCCCTACGAGCAGTACTTC.

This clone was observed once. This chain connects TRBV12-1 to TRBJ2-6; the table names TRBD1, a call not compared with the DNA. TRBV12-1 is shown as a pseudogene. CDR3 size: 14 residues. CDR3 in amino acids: CASSYVQGANVLTF. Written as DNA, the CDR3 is TGTGCCAGCAGCTATGTTCAGGGGGCCAACGTCCTGACTTTC.

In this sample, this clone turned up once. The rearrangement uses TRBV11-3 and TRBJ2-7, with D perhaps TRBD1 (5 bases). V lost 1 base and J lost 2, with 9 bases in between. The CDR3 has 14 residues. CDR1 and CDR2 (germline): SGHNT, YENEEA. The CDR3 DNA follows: TGTGCCAGCAGCTTAGGGTCAGGGACCTACGAGCAGTACTTC. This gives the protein CASSLGSGTYEQYF.

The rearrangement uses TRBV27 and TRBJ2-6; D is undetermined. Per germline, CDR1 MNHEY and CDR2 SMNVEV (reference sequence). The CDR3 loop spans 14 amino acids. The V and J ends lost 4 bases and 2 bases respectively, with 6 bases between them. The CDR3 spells CASSYSPGANVLTF. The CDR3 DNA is TGTGCCAGCAGTTACAGCCCTGGGGCCAACGTCCTGACTTTC.

The CDR3 nucleotides are TGTGCCAGCAGCCTTATTCAAAACATTCAGTACTTC. Amino acid sequence: CASSLIQNIQYF. The chain combines TRBV28 with TRBJ2-4; no definite D call. Germline assignment: CDR1 MDHEN and CDR2 SYDVKM. The CDR3 length is 12 residues. Trimming cost V 6 bases and J 5 bases, with 8 bases left between them.

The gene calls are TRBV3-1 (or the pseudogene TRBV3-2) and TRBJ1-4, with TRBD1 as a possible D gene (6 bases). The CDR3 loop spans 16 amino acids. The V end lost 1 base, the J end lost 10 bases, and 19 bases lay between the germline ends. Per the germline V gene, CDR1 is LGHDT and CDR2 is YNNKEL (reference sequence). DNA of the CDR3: TGTGCCAGCAGCCAAGTGGCCCCCGGGCAAGGGGGAAAACTGTTTTTT. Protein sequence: CASSQVAPGQGGKLFF.

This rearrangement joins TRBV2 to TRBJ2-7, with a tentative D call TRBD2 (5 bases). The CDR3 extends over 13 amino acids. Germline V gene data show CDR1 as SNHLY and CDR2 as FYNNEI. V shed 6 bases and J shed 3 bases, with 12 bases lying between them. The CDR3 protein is CASRPPAGYEQYF. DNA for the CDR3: TGTGCCAGCAGACCCCCGGCGGGCTACGAGCAGTACTTC.

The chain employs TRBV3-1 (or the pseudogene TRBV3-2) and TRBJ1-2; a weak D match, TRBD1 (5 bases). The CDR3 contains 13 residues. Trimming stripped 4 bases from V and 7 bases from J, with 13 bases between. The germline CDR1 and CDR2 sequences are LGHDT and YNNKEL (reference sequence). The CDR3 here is CASSLRGVGGYTF. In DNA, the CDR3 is TGTGCCAGCAGCCTTCGGGGGGTTGGTGGCTACACCTTC.

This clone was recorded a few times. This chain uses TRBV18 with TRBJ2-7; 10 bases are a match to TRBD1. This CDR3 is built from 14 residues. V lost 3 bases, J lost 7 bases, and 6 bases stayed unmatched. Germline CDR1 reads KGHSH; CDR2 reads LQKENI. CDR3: CASSPGTGAREQYF. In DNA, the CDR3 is TGTGCCAGCTCACCCGGGACAGGGGCTAGGGAGCAGTACTTC.

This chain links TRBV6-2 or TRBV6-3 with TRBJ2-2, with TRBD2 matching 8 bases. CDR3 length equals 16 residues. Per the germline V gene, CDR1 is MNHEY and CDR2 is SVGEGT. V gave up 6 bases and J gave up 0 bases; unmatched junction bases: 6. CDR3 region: CASSIQGLANTGELFF. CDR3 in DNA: TGTGCCAGCAGCATACAGGGACTAGCGAACACCGGGGAGCTGTTTTTT.

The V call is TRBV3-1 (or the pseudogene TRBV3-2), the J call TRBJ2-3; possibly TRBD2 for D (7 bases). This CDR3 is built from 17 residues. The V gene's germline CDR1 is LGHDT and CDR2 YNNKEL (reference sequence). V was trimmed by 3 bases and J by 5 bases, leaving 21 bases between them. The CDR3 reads CASSHMSWGGFEDTQYF. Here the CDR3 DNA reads TGTGCCAGCAGCCATATGTCTTGGGGGGGCTTTGAAGATACGCAGTATTTT.

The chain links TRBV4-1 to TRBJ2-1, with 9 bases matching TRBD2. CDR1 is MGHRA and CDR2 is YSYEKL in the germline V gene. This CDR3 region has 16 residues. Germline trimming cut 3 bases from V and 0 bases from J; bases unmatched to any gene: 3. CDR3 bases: TGCGCCAGCAGCCAGATAGCGGGGGCCTCCTACAATGAGCAGTTCTTC. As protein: CASSQIAGASYNEQFF.

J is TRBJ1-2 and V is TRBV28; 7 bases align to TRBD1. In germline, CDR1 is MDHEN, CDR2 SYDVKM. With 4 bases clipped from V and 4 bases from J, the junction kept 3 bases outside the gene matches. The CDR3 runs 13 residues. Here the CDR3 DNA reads TGTGCCAGCAGTTCAGACAGGGTCTATGGCTACACCTTC. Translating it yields CASSSDRVYGYTF.

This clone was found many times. Here the CDR3 DNA reads TGTGCCAGCAGGCCAGCACAGGGGAGCAATCAGCCCCAGCATTTT. Translation: CASRPAQGSNQPQHF. The chain is built from TRBV6-5 and TRBJ1-5; 7 positions agree with TRBD1. The V and J ends lost 6 bases and 1 base, in that order; junction bases with no gene match: 6. Germline loops: CDR1 MNHEY, CDR2 SVGAGI. CDR3 length: 15 residues.

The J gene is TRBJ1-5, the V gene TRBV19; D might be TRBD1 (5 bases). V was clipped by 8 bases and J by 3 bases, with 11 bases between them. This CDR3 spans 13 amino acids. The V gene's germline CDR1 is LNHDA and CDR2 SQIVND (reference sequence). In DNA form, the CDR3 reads TGTGCCAGTTTAGGGACTTACAATCAGCCCCAGCATTTT. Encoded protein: CASLGTYNQPQHF.

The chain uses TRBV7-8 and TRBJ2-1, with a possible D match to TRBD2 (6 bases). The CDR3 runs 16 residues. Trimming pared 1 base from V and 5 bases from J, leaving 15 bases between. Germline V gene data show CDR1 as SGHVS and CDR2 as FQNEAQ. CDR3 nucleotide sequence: TGTGCCAGCAGCTTAGATGTCGGGGGAACCCACAATGAGCAGTTCTTC. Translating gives CASSLDVGGTHNEQFF.

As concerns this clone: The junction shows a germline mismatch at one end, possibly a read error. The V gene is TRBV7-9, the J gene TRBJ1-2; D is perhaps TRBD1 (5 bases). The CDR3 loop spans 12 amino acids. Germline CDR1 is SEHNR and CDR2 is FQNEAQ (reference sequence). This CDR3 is CASSFWRGMLYF. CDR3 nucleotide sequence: TGTGCCAGCAGCTTTTGGCGGGGGATGCTTTACTTC.

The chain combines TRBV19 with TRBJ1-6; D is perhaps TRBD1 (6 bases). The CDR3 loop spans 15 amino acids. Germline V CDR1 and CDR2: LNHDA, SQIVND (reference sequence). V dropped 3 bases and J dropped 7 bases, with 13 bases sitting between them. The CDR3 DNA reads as TGTGCCAGTAGTATCGGAACAGGGACCAATTCACCCCTCCACTTT. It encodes CASSIGTGTNSPLHF.

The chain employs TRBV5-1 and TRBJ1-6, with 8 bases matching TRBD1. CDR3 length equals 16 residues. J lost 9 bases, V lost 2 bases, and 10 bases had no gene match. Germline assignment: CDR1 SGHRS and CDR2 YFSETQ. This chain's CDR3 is CASSLLDRGVGSPLHF. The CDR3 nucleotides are TGCGCCAGCAGCTTACTTGACAGGGGTGTTGGTTCACCCCTCCACTTT.

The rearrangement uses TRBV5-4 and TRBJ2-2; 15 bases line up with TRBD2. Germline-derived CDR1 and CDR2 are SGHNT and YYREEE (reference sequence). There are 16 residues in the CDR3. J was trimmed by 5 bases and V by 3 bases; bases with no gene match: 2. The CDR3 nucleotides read TGTGCCAGCAGCTATGGGACTAGCGGGGGGACCGGGGAGCTGTTTTTT. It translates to CASSYGTSGGTGELFF.

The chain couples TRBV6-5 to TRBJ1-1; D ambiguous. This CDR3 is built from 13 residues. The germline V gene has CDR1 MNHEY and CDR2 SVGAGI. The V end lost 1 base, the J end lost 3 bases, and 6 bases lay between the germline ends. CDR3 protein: CASSYYGYTEAFF. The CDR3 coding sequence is TGTGCCAGCAGTTACTATGGCTACACTGAAGCTTTCTTT.

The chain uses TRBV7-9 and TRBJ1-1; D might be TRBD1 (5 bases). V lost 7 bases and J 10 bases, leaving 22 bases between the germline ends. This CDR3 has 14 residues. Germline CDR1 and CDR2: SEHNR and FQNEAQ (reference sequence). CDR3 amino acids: CASTPSGTRRLAFF. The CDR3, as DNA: TGTGCCAGCACCCCCAGCGGGACCCGAAGGTTAGCTTTCTTT.

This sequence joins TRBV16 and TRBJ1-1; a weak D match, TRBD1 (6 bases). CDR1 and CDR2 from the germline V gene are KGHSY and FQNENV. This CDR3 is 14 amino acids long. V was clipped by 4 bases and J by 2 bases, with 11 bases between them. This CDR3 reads CASSPGGINTEAFF. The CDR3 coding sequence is TGTGCCAGCAGCCCGGGGGGCATTAACACTGAAGCTTTCTTT. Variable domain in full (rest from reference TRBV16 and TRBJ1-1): GEEVAQTPKHLVRGEGQKAKLYCAPIKGHSYVFWYQQVLKNEFKFLISFQNENVFDETGMPKERFSAKCLPNSPCSLEIQATKLEDSAVYFCASSPGGINTEAFFGQGTRLTVV.

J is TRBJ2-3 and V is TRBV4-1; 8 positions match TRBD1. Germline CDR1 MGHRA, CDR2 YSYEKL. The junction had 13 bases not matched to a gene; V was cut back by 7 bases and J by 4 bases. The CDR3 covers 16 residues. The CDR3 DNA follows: TGCGCCAGCACCCCCCTCGGACAGGGAACCCCAGATACGCAGTATTTT. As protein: CASTPLGQGTPDTQYF.

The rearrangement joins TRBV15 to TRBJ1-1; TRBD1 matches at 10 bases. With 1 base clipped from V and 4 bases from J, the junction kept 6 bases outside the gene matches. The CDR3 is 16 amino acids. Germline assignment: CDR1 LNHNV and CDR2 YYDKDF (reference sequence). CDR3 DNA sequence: TGTGCCACCAGCAGAGGGCGGACAGGGGGTGGCACTGAAGCTTTCTTT. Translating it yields CATSRGRTGGGTEAFF.

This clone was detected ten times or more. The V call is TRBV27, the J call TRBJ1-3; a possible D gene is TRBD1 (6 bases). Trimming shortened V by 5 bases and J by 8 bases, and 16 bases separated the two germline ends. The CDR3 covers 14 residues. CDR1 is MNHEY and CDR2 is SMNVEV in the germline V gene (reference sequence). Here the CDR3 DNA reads TGTGCCAGCAGTGACCGGGGACAAACAGACACCATATATTTT. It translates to CASSDRGQTDTIYF.

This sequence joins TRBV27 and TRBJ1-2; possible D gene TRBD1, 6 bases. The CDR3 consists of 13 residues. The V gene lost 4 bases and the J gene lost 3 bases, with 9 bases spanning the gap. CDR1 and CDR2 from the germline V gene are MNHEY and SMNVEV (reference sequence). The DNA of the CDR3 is TGTGCCAGCAGTTCCGGGACACACTATGGCTACACCTTC. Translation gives CASSSGTHYGYTF.

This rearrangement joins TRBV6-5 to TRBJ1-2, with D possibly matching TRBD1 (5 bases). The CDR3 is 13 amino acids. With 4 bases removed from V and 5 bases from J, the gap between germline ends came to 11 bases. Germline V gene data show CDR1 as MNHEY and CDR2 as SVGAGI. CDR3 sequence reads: CASSFQGLYGYTF. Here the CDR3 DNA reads TGTGCCAGCAGTTTCCAGGGCCTGTATGGCTACACCTTC.